These T cell receptor beta chains were read from a single sample in a study of T cell responses to AZD1222 COVID-19 vaccine. TCRdb keeps only in-frame clones here, not all; method: immunoSEQ multiplex PCR. Of roughly 67,000 clones listed, 88% are singletons. Sequenced here: peripheral blood, sampled on day 0 of AZD1222 vaccination. The source is an adult in good health. The CDR3 runs from the conserved cysteine through the conserved F or W. The D gene is left open where the match is weak. Clone size appears in some rows only: once, few, many, or a class for an expanded clone.

d_call: TRBD2
clone_size: .
j_call: TRBJ2-7
v_call: TRBV2
cdr3_nt: TGTGCCAGCAGGGGACTAGCGCCCTCGGAGATCTCCTACGAGCAGTACTTC
cdr3_aa: CASRGLAPSEISYEQYF

d_call: .
clone_size: .
j_call: TRBJ2-2
v_call: TRBV30
cdr3_nt: TGTGCCTGGAGTGTAAATCTTCCGGCCGGGACCCCTAGCACCGGGGAGCTGTTTTTT
cdr3_aa: CAWSVNLPAGTPSTGELFF

d_call: TRBD1
clone_size: once
j_call: TRBJ1-6
v_call: TRBV5-1
cdr3_nt: TGCGCCAGCAGCTTGGCCGAGGGGGCGCATTCACCCCTCCACTTT
cdr3_aa: CASSLAEGAHSPLHF

d_call: .
clone_size: .
j_call: TRBJ1-5
v_call: TRBV5-1
cdr3_nt: TGCGCCAGCAGGTTGACAGTCTATAGCAATCAGCCCCAGCATTTT
cdr3_aa: CASRLTVYSNQPQHF

d_call: TRBD1
clone_size: .
j_call: TRBJ1-6
v_call: TRBV19
cdr3_nt: TGTGCCAGTAGTAGGACAGGGGGCTATAATTCACCCCTCCACTTT
cdr3_aa: CASSRTGGYNSPLHF

d_call: .
clone_size: .
j_call: TRBJ2-7
v_call: TRBV30
cdr3_nt: TGTGCCTGGAGCCCCTCCGGGACATTAGTCAACGAGCAGTACTTC
cdr3_aa: CAWSPSGTLVNEQYF

d_call: .
clone_size: .
j_call: TRBJ2-3
v_call: TRBV5-4
cdr3_nt: TGTGCCAGCAGCGACCGGGACACAGATACGCAGTATTTT
cdr3_aa: CASSDRDTDTQYF

d_call: .
clone_size: .
j_call: TRBJ2-7
v_call: TRBV6-5
cdr3_nt: TGTGCCAGCAGTATCACAGGGATCTCCTACGAGCAGTACTTC
cdr3_aa: CASSITGISYEQYF

d_call: .
clone_size: .
j_call: TRBJ1-6
v_call: TRBV6-5
cdr3_nt: TGTGCCAGCAGCCGCCTCAATTCACCCCTCCACTTT
cdr3_aa: CASSRLNSPLHF

d_call: TRBD2
clone_size: .
j_call: TRBJ2-1
v_call: TRBV7-3
cdr3_nt: TGTGCCAGCAGCTTAACCAGCGGGGGTGAGCAGTTCTTC
cdr3_aa: CASSLTSGGEQFF

d_call: .
clone_size: .
j_call: TRBJ2-3
v_call: TRBV20-1
cdr3_nt: TGCAGTGCTAGTGAAGGGCGGGGAAGCACAGATACGCAGTATTTT
cdr3_aa: CSASEGRGSTDTQYF

d_call: TRBD2
clone_size: .
j_call: TRBJ2-7
v_call: TRBV5-8
cdr3_nt: TGTGCCAGCAGCAAATTCCCTTTGACTAGCGGGAGCTCCTACGAGCAGTACTTC
cdr3_aa: CASSKFPLTSGSSYEQYF

d_call: TRBD1
clone_size: .
j_call: TRBJ1-2
v_call: TRBV5-6
cdr3_nt: TGTGCCAGCAGCGGAGACAGGGAACGTGGCTACACCTTC
cdr3_aa: CASSGDRERGYTF

d_call: TRBD1
clone_size: once
j_call: TRBJ2-5
v_call: TRBV5-1
cdr3_nt: TGCGCCAGCAAAGGGGGCGGATACCAAGAGACCCAGTACTTC
cdr3_aa: CASKGGGYQETQYF